This note documents a single T cell receptor beta chain sequence. What it binds is not known. This sample was taken from a study of PD-1 blockade in classical Hodgkin lymphoma. Every patient relapsed after autologous stem cell transplantation, and brentuximab vedotin exposure varied. Classifying best responses yielded complete response, partial response or progressive disease. Whole-study findings and limits: When nivolumab was started under 1 year after ASCT, patients were excluded. Reported findings placed baseline TCR diversity lower in newly diagnosed patients (compared with healthy donors).

Germline V lookup: CDR1 SGHKS, CDR2 YYEKEE (reference sequence). V was pared by 0 bases and J by 0 bases, with 7 bases between. The CDR3 runs 16 residues. Only in-frame clones appear in the TCRdb table, and some are missing; sequencing was by immunoSEQ multiplex PCR. The table includes 45,000 to 60,000 clones, about 84% detected once. This sequence was found in a human donor with classical Hodgkin lymphoma. Here the sequenced sample was peripheral blood mononuclear cells (PBMCs), taken at baseline. The chain combines TRBV5-5 with TRBJ2-6; D is unclear. In DNA, the CDR3 is TGTGCCAGCAGCTTGGAAGGCGGCTCTGGGGCCAACGTCCTGACTTTC. Its protein product is CASSLEGGSGANVLTF.